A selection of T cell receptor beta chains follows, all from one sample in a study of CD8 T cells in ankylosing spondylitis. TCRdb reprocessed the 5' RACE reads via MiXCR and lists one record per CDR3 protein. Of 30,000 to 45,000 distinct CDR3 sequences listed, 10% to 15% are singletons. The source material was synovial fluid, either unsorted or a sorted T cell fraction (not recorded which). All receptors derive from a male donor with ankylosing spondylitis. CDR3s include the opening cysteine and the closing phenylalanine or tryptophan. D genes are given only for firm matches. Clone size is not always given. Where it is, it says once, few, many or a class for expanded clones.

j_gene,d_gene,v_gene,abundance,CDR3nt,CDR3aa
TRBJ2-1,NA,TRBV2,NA,TGTGCCAGCATGGGGGCGGTGCCATCCTACAATGAGCAGTTCTTC,CASMGAVPSYNEQFF
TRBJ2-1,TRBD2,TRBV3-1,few,TGTGCCAGCAGCCACCCTGCAGGGCTAGCGGGGTACAATGAGCAGTTCTTC,CASSHPAGLAGYNEQFF
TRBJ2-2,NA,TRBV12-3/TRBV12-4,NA,TGTGCCAGCAGTTTATACGGGGACACCGGGGAGCTGTTTTTT,CASSLYGDTGELFF
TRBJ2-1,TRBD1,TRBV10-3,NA,TGTGCCATCAGTGGGACAGGGGGCTCCTACAATGAGCAGTTCTTC,CAISGTGGSYNEQFF
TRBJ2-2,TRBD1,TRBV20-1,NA,TGCAGTGCTAGGGCCGGGACAGGGGTTAACACCGGGGAGCTGTTTTTT,CSARAGTGVNTGELFF
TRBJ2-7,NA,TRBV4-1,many,TGCGCCAGCAGCCAAGGTTGGGGAAACTCCTACGAGCAGTACTTC,CASSQGWGNSYEQYF
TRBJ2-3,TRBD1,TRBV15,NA,TGTGCCACCAGCAGCGGGGACAGGCGCACAGATACGCAGTATTTT,CATSSGDRRTDTQYF
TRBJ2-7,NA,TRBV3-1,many,TGTGCCAGCAGCGTGGGACCGAGGCCTTTCTCCTACGAGCAGTACTTC,CASSVGPRPFSYEQYF
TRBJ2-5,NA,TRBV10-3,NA,TGTGCCATCAGGGACATAGGGCCGACCCAGTACTTC,CAIRDIGPTQYF
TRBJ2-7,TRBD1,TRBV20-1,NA,TGCAGTGTCGACAGGGGAATCCACGAGCAGTACTTC,CSVDRGIHEQYF
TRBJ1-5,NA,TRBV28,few,TGTGCCAGCAGTTTCGGGGCAGTCAATCAGCCCCAGCATTTT,CASSFGAVNQPQHF
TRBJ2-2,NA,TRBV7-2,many,TGTGCCAGCAGCCCCGTTGCCGGGGAGCTGTTTTTT,CASSPVAGELFF
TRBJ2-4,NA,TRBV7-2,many,TGTGCCAGCAGCCTACAGGCGCTAGCGCTAGCCAAAAACATTCAGTACTTC,CASSLQALALAKNIQYF
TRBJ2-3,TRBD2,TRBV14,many,TGTGCCAGCAGCATGTTCGGACTAGCGGGGGTTCCTAGCACAGATACGCAGTATTTT,CASSMFGLAGVPSTDTQYF
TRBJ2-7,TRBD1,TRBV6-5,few,TGTGCCAGCAGTTACGGACAGGGGGCCTACGAGCAGTACTTC,CASSYGQGAYEQYF
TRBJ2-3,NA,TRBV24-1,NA,TGTGCCACCAGTGATCTACGGACATCGCAGTATTTT,CATSDLRTSQYF
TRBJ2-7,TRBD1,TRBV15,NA,TGTGCCACCAGCAGGGCGTTGACCCGGGACAGGAGCTACGAGCAGTACTTC,CATSRALTRDRSYEQYF
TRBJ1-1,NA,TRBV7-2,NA,TGTGCCAGCAGCTTCCGAGGAGGCACTGAAGCTTTCTTT,CASSFRGGTEAFF
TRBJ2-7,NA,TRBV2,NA,TGTGCCAGCAGAGTGAGAGGGTCCTACGAGCAGTACTTC,CASRVRGSYEQYF
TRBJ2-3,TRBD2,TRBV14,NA,TGTGCCAGCAAAGGGACTAGCGGTTACACAGATACGCAGTATTTT,CASKGTSGYTDTQYF
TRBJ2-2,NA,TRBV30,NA,TGTGCCTGGAGTCAGGGCGGCGGGGAGCTGTTTTTT,CAWSQGGGELFF
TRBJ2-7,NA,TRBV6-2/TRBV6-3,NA,TGTGCCAGCAAGGACAACAACTACGAGCAGTACTTC,CASKDNNYEQYF
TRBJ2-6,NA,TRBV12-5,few,TGTGCTAGTGGTTTGCGACCCTTGCCGACCATCAACGTCCTGACTTTC,CASGLRPLPTINVLTF
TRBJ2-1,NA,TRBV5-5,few,TGTGCCAGCCGCCTACGGTACAATGAGCAGTTCTTC,CASRLRYNEQFF
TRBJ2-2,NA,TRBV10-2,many,TGCGCCAGCAGTGTTGGGGGGGAGCTGTTTTTT,CASSVGGELFF
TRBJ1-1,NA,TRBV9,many,TGTGCCAGCAGCGTAGTGGACGGTGAAGCTTTCTTT,CASSVVDGEAFF
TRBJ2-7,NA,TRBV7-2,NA,TGTGCCAGCAGCTTAGCGAGTTGGGGCAGCTCCTACGAGCAGTACTTC,CASSLASWGSSYEQYF
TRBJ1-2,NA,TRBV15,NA,TGTGCCACCAGCAGAGTTGGCCGACTGTCACTGGCGGGCTATGGCTACACCTTC,CATSRVGRLSLAGYGYTF
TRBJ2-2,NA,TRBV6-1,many,TGTGCCAGCAGTGAAGCAGGGGACACCGGGGAGCTGTTTTTT,CASSEAGDTGELFF
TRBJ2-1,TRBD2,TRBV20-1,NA,TGCAGTGCTAGAGACCCGTATCGACTAGCGGAGCCCTCCTACAATGAGCAGTTCTTC,CSARDPYRLAEPSYNEQFF
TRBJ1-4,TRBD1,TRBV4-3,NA,TGCGCCAGCAGCCCCTGGACAGGGTTTGAAAAACTGTTTTTT,CASSPWTGFEKLFF
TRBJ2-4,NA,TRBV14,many,TGTGCCAGCAGCCAAGCCAGGGGGGGAGCCAAAAACATTCAGTACTTC,CASSQARGGAKNIQYF
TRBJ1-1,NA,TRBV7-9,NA,TGTGCCAGCAGCCTCGGTGTATCGACTGAAGCTTTCTTT,CASSLGVSTEAFF
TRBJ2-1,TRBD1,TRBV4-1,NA,TGCGCCAGCAGCCGAGCGGACAGGGAAGAAGGTGAGCAGTTCTTC,CASSRADREEGEQFF
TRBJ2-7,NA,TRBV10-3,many,TGTGCCATCAGTGGGGGAGGGGGCGACGAGCAGTACTTC,CAISGGGGDEQYF
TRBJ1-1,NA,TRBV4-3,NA,TGCGCCAGCAGCCAAGATCCCCGACCCAGGGTCCAAATGAACACTGAAGCTTTCTTT,CASSQDPRPRVQMNTEAFF
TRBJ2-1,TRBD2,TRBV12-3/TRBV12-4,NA,TGTGCCAGCACCCGACTAGCGGGATACAATGAGCAGTTCTTC,CASTRLAGYNEQFF
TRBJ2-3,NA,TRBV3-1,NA,TGTGCCAGCAGCCAATTCCCGGCAGATACGCAGTATTTT,CASSQFPADTQYF
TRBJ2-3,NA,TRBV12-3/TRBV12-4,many,TGTGCCAGCAGTCTCCCTAACGGGCCCACAGATACGCAGTATTTT,CASSLPNGPTDTQYF
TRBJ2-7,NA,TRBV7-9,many,TGTGCCAGCAGCCCTCTATCGTACGAGCAGTACTTC,CASSPLSYEQYF
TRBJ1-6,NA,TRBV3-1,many,TGTGCCAGCAGCCAAGGGGTCAGGACAAGGGGTTCACCCCTCCACTTT,CASSQGVRTRGSPLHF
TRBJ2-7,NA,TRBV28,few,TGTGCCAGCAGTTTTGGGGGGACCGAGCAGTACTTC,CASSFGGTEQYF
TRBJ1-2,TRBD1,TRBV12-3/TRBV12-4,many,TGTGCCAGCAGAGCCAGGGACAGGGAGAAAGTCTATGGCTACACCTTC,CASRARDREKVYGYTF
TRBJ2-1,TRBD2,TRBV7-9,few,TGTGCCAGCAGCTTAGCCATCGGGGCGGGAGGGGACAATGAGCAGTTCTTC,CASSLAIGAGGDNEQFF
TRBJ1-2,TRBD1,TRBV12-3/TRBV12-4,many,TGTGCCAGCAGTGGGACAGGGGACGGAGGCTATGGCTACACCTTC,CASSGTGDGGYGYTF
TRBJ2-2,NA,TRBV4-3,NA,TGCGCCAGCAGCCAAGATTACGGAACGAACACCGGGGAGCTGTTTTTT,CASSQDYGTNTGELFF
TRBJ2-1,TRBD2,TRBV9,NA,TGTGCCAGCAGCCTAGGCTACGGGGGGACCACCAATGAGCAGTTCTTC,CASSLGYGGTTNEQFF
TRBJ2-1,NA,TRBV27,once,TGTGCCAGCACTTTTGGCTCCTACAATGAGCAGTTCTTC,CASTFGSYNEQFF
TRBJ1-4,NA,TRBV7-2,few,TGTGCCAGCAGCTCCGCGCCAGGAACAACTAATGAAAAACTGTTTTTT,CASSSAPGTTNEKLFF
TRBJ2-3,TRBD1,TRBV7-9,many,TGTGCCAGCAGCCCCCCGGGCAGGGGGCGAGCAGATACGCAGTATTTT,CASSPPGRGRADTQYF
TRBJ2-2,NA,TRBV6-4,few,TGTGCCAGCAGTGAGGGGGAGGACACCGGGGAGCTGTTTTTT,CASSEGEDTGELFF
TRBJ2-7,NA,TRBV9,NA,TGTGCCAGCAGCCCGACTTGGGCATACTCCTACGAGCAGTACTTC,CASSPTWAYSYEQYF
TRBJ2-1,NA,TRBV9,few,TGTGCCAGCAGCGTAGTCGGCAGGCCATGGGGAGGTGAGCAGTTCTTC,CASSVVGRPWGGEQFF